A single sample is the source of the 21 T cell receptor beta chains below, sequenced in a study of response to subunit inactivated influenza vaccine (dated by TCRdb to 2017 to 2018). Libraries were constructed by RT-PCR. This sample was sequenced with an Illumina HiSeq 2500. The public reads were reanalyzed by TCRdb: fastp trimming at Q25, MiXCR alignment, in-frame beta chains only. Identical CDR3 protein sequences are pooled into one entry, listed with their most common genes and DNA. The sample has about 540,000 distinct CDR3 sequences on record, roughly a quarter of them singletons. The ten most abundant clones make up 2.5% to 3.5% of the sample. This same sample was also taken into another study, of T cells expressing NK-cell markers. The second study also describes: TCR beta cDNA libraries were prepared using 5'RACE template switching, which introduced a universal primer site and unique molecular identifiers.

Sequencing was performed on CD4+ T cells sorted from PBMCs, taken 11 to 12 days after vaccination. Receptors were obtained from a man in his forties or fifties who received an inactivated influenza vaccine. Donor details come from another sample of the same person, matched by shared clones.

The chain joins TRBV11-1 to TRBJ2-6, with D perhaps TRBD1 (6 bases). V lost 4 bases to trimming and J lost 0 bases, with 16 bases between them. The CDR3 is 18 residues long. Germline loops: CDR1 SGHAT, CDR2 FQDESV (reference sequence). As DNA, the CDR3 is TGTGCCAGCAGCTATTGGACAGCTCGAAGCTCTGGGGCCAACGTCCTGACTTTC. Protein product: CASSYWTARSSGANVLTF.

This clonotype was seen a handful of times. V gene TRBV15 combines with J gene TRBJ1-5; the D is unclear. Germline V gene sequence: CDR1 LNHNV, CDR2 YYDKDF (reference sequence). The V end lost 0 bases, the J end lost 4 bases, and 10 bases lay between the germline ends. The length of the CDR3 is 15 residues. CDR3 sequence reads: CATSRDPDGNQPQHF. In DNA, the CDR3 is TGTGCCACCAGCAGAGATCCCGACGGGAATCAGCCCCAGCATTTT.

The gene calls are TRBV20-1 and TRBJ2-7, with D possibly matching TRBD2 (5 bases). The CDR3 is 14 amino acids. CDR1 is DFQATT and CDR2 is SNEGSKA in the germline V gene (reference sequence). Deletions cut 5 bases from V and 4 bases from J, with 18 bases between. The CDR3 nucleotides read TGCAGTGCTCTACCGGGGAGTAGGAAGTACGAGCAGTACTTC. Its protein is CSALPGSRKYEQYF.

This clonotype was counted a few times. This sequence joins TRBV12-3 or TRBV12-4 and TRBJ1-2; D is uncertain. Trimming took off 6 bases at V and 7 bases at J, with 15 bases between the two ends. This CDR3 contains 13 residues. The CDR3 DNA sequence: TGTGCCAGCAGCCCGACAAGGGCGTCTGGCTACACCTTC. Translation gives CASSPTRASGYTF.

This sequence joins TRBV19 and TRBJ2-3, with D perhaps TRBD1 or TRBD2 (5 bases each). V lost 3 bases and J lost 3, with 13 bases in between. The CDR3 is made up of 15 amino acids. Germline V gene lookup returns CDR1 LNHDA and CDR2 SQIVND (reference sequence). CDR3 residues: CASSIGTQRTDTQYF. CDR3 coding DNA: TGTGCCAGTAGTATCGGGACCCAGCGGACAGATACGCAGTATTTT.

This chain joins TRBV24-1 and TRBJ2-1; 11 positions match TRBD2. Germline V lookup: CDR1 KGHDR, CDR2 SFDVKD. The CDR3 runs 17 residues. V lost 4 bases, J lost 6 bases, and 10 bases stayed unmatched. This CDR3 reads CATSDPVGSGRGNEQFF. CDR3 nucleotide sequence: TGTGCCACCAGTGACCCAGTCGGTAGCGGGAGGGGCAATGAGCAGTTCTTC.

This clonotype showed up just a few times. V and J are TRBV5-5 and TRBJ2-2, with D perhaps TRBD1 or TRBD2 (5 bases each). V was trimmed by 1 base and J by 4 bases, leaving 14 bases between them. There are 16 residues in the CDR3. Germline-derived CDR1 and CDR2 are SGHKS and YYEKEE (reference sequence). CDR3: CASSLREAGGTGELFF. As DNA, the CDR3 is TGTGCCAGCAGCTTGCGCGAGGCTGGGGGCACCGGGGAGCTGTTTTTT.

This CDR3 reads CASSLTGLAGGETQYF. As DNA, the CDR3 is TGCGCCAGCAGCTTGACCGGACTAGCGGGGGGAGAGACCCAGTACTTC. The chain has TRBV5-1 and TRBJ2-5; 14 bases match TRBD2. CDR1 is SGHRS, CDR2 YFSETQ, per germline. The ends lost 1 base at V and 4 bases at J; junction bases unmatched: 3. The CDR3 is made up of 16 amino acids.

CDR3 coding DNA: TGTGCCAGCAGCTTAGATGATATGGGTGAAGCTTTCTTT. This codes for CASSLDDMGEAFF. The rearrangement uses TRBV7-8 and TRBJ1-1; D not resolved. This CDR3 is 13 amino acids long. Between the trimmed V and J ends, which lost 1 base and 7 bases, there was a span of 10 bases. CDR1 and CDR2 (germline): SGHVS, FQNEAQ.

The CDR3 loop reads CASSLAWGQGLSEQYF. The CDR3 nucleotides read TGTGCCAGCAGCTTAGCTTGGGGACAGGGTTTATCCGAGCAGTACTTC. V gene TRBV7-9 combines with J gene TRBJ2-7; 9 positions match TRBD1. The V gene end was trimmed by 0 bases and the J gene end by 6 bases; junction bases not matched to a gene: 9. There are 16 residues in the CDR3. The germline V gene encodes CDR1 SEHNR and CDR2 FQNEAQ (reference sequence).

The chain uses TRBV2 and TRBJ2-1; possible D gene TRBD1, 6 bases. Germline CDR1 and CDR2: SNHLY and FYNNEI. This CDR3 comprises 12 residues. Trimming took 1 base from V and 10 from J, leaving 8 bases between them. CDR3 loop: CASSEGQGEQFF. The CDR3 DNA sequence: TGTGCCAGCAGTGAAGGGCAGGGGGAGCAGTTCTTC.

V is TRBV7-9 and J is TRBJ2-5; 9 positions match TRBD1. Trimming cost V 5 bases and J 4 bases; bases outside gene matches: 11. Looked up from germline, CDR1 is SEHNR and CDR2 is FQNEAQ (reference sequence). CDR3 size: 16 residues. CDR3 DNA sequence: TGTGCCAGCAGCATACTCAACAGGGGGCGCGGAGAGACCCAGTACTTC. It is translated as CASSILNRGRGETQYF.

The V and J genes are TRBV5-1 and TRBJ2-3; 7 bases match TRBD2. The CDR3 is made up of 15 amino acids. Trimming removed 3 bases from V and 6 bases from J; junction bases left unmatched: 10. Germline values: CDR1 SGHRS, CDR2 YFSETQ. The CDR3 spells CASSSGGRRADTQYF. CDR3 nucleotides: TGCGCCAGCAGCTCGGGGGGACGGCGAGCTGATACGCAGTATTTT. The full variable domain, in which reference TRBV5-1 and TRBJ2-3 provide the parts outside the CDR3, is KAGVTQTPRYLIKTRGQQVTLSCSPISGHRSVSWYQQTPGQGLQFLFEYFSETQRNKGNFPGRFSGRQFSNSRSEMNVSTLELGDSALYLCASSSGGRRADTQYFGPGTRLTVL.

This clonotype was recorded at least ten times. The V gene is TRBV29-1, the J gene TRBJ2-3; perhaps D is TRBD1 or TRBD2 (6 bases each). Trimming cost V 6 bases and J 4 bases, with 20 bases left between them. CDR3 size: 15 residues. Looked up from germline, CDR1 is SQVTM and CDR2 is ANQGSEA. The CDR3 sequence: CSVSARTRGPDTQYF. The DNA for the CDR3 is TGCAGCGTCTCCGCAAGGACACGGGGGCCAGATACGCAGTATTTT.

The genes are TRBV7-9 and TRBJ1-1; a possible D gene is TRBD1 (5 bases). The CDR3 spans 12 residues. Trimming pared 6 bases from V and 7 bases from J, leaving 12 bases between. Germline CDR1 and CDR2: SEHNR and FQNEAQ (reference sequence). CDR3 nucleotides: TGTGCCAGCAGTGGCAGGGTTGGTGAAGCTTTCTTT. Its translation: CASSGRVGEAFF.

The rearrangement links TRBV28 to TRBJ1-6, with 11 bases aligning to TRBD1. Germline V CDR1 and CDR2: MDHEN, SYDVKM. The CDR3 loop spans 15 amino acids. The V segment lost 5 bases and the J segment 8 bases; nucleotides outside the gene matches: 5. The CDR3, as DNA: TGTGCCAGCAGTCCGAGGACAGGGGGCCATTCACCCCTCCACTTT. This codes for CASSPRTGGHSPLHF.

V is TRBV12-3 or TRBV12-4 and J is TRBJ1-1, with D perhaps matching TRBD1 (6 bases). This CDR3 has 13 residues. Trimming stripped 6 bases from V and 5 bases from J, with 13 bases between. DNA of the CDR3: TGTGCCAGCAGCCCGGGACAATGGACTGAAGCTTTCTTT. As protein: CASSPGQWTEAFF.

This clonotype was seen only once. This chain joins TRBV6-1 and TRBJ1-5, with TRBD1 identical over 7 bases. Germline V lookup: CDR1 MNHNS, CDR2 SASEGT. CDR3 size: 14 residues. V dropped 8 bases and J dropped 6; count of bases not matched to a gene: 10. In nucleotides, the CDR3 is TGTGCCAGCGGGCCGACAGGGTGGGGTCAGCCCCAGCATTTT. As protein: CASGPTGWGQPQHF.

This clonotype occurred a few times. The CDR3 loop reads CASSPVPDEKLFF. CDR3 coding DNA: TGCGCCAGCAGCCCGGTGCCCGATGAAAAACTGTTTTTT. The chain joins TRBV5-1 to TRBJ1-4; D ambiguous. The V and J ends lost 4 bases and 6 bases respectively, with 10 bases between them. Germline V gene data show CDR1 as SGHRS and CDR2 as YFSETQ. The CDR3 runs 13 residues.

The V gene is TRBV2, the J gene TRBJ2-3; D may be TRBD2 (6 bases). The CDR3 runs 13 residues. V was clipped by 3 bases and J by 3 bases, with 7 bases between them. The germline gives CDR1 SNHLY, CDR2 FYNNEI. The CDR3 DNA sequence: TGTGCCAGCAGTGAGGGGGGAACAGATACGCAGTATTTT. Encoded protein: CASSEGGTDTQYF. The full variable domain, rest sourced from reference TRBV2 and TRBJ2-3, is EPEVTQTPSHQVTQMGQEVILRCVPISNHLYFYWYRQILGQKVEFLVSFYNNEISEKSEIFDDQFSVERPDGSNFTLKIRSTKLEDSAMYFCASSEGGTDTQYFGPGTRLTVL.

Only a few counts were recorded for this clonotype. The rearrangement links TRBV19 to TRBJ2-7; 8 nucleotides line up with TRBD2. Germline trimming cut 2 bases from V and 4 bases from J; bases unmatched to any gene: 4. The CDR3 has 14 residues. Per the germline V gene, CDR1 is LNHDA and CDR2 is SQIVND (reference sequence). The DNA for the CDR3 is TGTGCCAGTAGTATAAGCGGGGGACCATACGAGCAGTACTTC. Protein: CASSISGGPYEQYF.